The 16 T cell receptor beta chains below all came from one sample that was sequenced in a study of post-analysis software for immune sequencing data. Notes on the study in general: Compared with controls, patients had more of roughly five TRBV segments, including TRBV5-6, TRBV5-1 and TRBV20-1.

Presence of unique molecular identifiers characterized the TCR beta cDNA libraries. Each CDR3 protein gets one entry after TCRdb re-called the PCR reads with MiXCR. This sample has 800,000 to 950,000 distinct CDR3 sequences, with 53% found just once. Their recognized antigens are unknown. The sample consisted of blood. These receptors were taken from a girl under 18 with multiple sclerosis.

The chain links TRBV12-5 to TRBJ2-5, with a weak D call TRBD2 (5 bases). The germline V gene has CDR1 LGHNT and CDR2 FRNRAP. V lost 3 bases, J lost 11 bases, and 13 bases lay in between. The CDR3 is 12 amino acids. The CDR3 protein is CASGFPGWEQYF. In DNA form, the CDR3 reads TGTGCTAGTGGTTTCCCAGGATGGGAGCAGTACTTC.

V and J are TRBV12-5 and TRBJ2-3, with TRBD2 as a possible D gene (7 bases). Trimming took off 1 base at V and 4 bases at J, with 27 bases between the two ends. This CDR3 spans 20 amino acids. Germline V lookup: CDR1 LGHNT, CDR2 FRNRAP. CDR3 amino acids: CASGLATRGAGFFSADTQYF. The CDR3 region has the DNA TGTGCTAGTGGTTTGGCGACCCGGGGGGCGGGTTTCTTTTCGGCAGATACGCAGTATTTT.

A few counts support this clonotype. The rearrangement joins TRBV11-2 to TRBJ2-4, with D uncertain. With the DNA end fitting TRBJ2-5 better, the J assignment may be wrong. CDR1 and CDR2 (germline): SGHAT, FQNNGV. The CDR3 sequence is 12 residues long. The CDR3 coding sequence is TGTGCCAGCAGCTTGATTAAAGAGACCCAGTACTTC. Its protein is CASSLIKETQYF.

The chain joins TRBV12-3 or TRBV12-4 to TRBJ1-1; TRBD1 is a possible D gene (6 bases). The CDR3 runs 21 residues. Trimming stripped 4 bases from V and 1 base from J, with 31 bases between. The DNA for the CDR3 is TGTGCCAGCAGTTACCAACCCCTATGGGGGCACAAAGAGGATTCGAACACTGAAGCTTTCTTT. Its protein is CASSYQPLWGHKEDSNTEAFF.

This clonotype was seen a few times. The rearrangement links TRBV20-1 to TRBJ2-4, with 9 bases identical to TRBD1. From germline, CDR1 is DFQATT and CDR2 SNEGSKA (reference sequence). The V and J ends lost 6 bases and 3 bases, in that order; junction bases with no gene match: 6. The CDR3 runs to 14 residues. CDR3 loop: CSAGRQGVKNIQYF. CDR3 coding DNA: TGCAGTGCGGGTCGACAGGGGGTCAAAAACATTCAGTACTTC.

The chain combines TRBV6-5 with TRBJ2-3; D possibly corresponds to TRBD2 (5 bases). CDR3 length: 17 residues. The ends were cut back, 0 bases at V and 4 bases at J, with 17 bases in the middle. The germline V gene encodes CDR1 MNHEY and CDR2 SVGAGI. The CDR3, as DNA: TGTGCCAGCAGTTACTCGTCCTTCCGGGAAGTATCAGATACGCAGTATTTT. Its translation is CASSYSSFREVSDTQYF.

The chain joins TRBV20-1 to TRBJ2-5; D gene uncertain. Germline V gene data show CDR1 as DFQATT and CDR2 as SNEGSKA (reference sequence). Trimming removed 3 bases from V and 5 bases from J, with 10 bases in between. The CDR3 covers 12 residues. CDR3 in amino acids: CSASYLGETQYF. In nucleotides, the CDR3 is TGCAGTGCTAGTTACCTGGGGGAGACCCAGTACTTC.

V and J are TRBV7-2 and TRBJ2-7; TRBD1 aligns across 9 bases. After removal of 2 bases from V and 4 bases from J, the junction contained 6 bases not matched to a gene. There are 15 residues in the CDR3. Looked up from germline, CDR1 is SGHTA and CDR2 is FQGNSA. The CDR3 loop is CASSLTGGAGYEQYF. CDR3 coding DNA: TGTGCCAGCAGCTTAACAGGGGGCGCTGGGTACGAGCAGTACTTC.

This chain connects TRBV5-1 to TRBJ2-5, with D perhaps TRBD2 (6 bases). The germline CDR1 and CDR2 sequences are SGHRS and YFSETQ. This CDR3 has 14 amino acids. Trimming removed 4 bases at V and 5 bases at J, with 15 bases between. Written as DNA, the CDR3 is TGCGCCAGCAGCAGAAGAGCGGGCGGGGAGACCCAGTACTTC. It yields the protein CASSRRAGGETQYF. Full variable domain (rest looked up from reference TRBV5-1 and TRBJ2-5): KAGVTQTPRYLIKTRGQQVTLSCSPISGHRSVSWYQQTPGQGLQFLFEYFSETQRNKGNFPGRFSGRQFSNSRSEMNVSTLELGDSALYLCASSRRAGGETQYFGPGTRLLVL.

The chain employs TRBV5-1 and TRBJ2-1; 10 nucleotides line up with TRBD1. Germline trimming cut 1 base from V and 7 bases from J; bases unmatched to any gene: 8. The CDR3 has 16 amino acids. Germline CDR1 SGHRS, CDR2 YFSETQ. The CDR3 loop reads CASSLPGQGYFNEQFF. CDR3 DNA: TGCGCCAGCAGCTTGCCGGGACAGGGGTATTTTAATGAGCAGTTCTTC.

The chain has TRBV6-5 and TRBJ2-1, with a possible D match to TRBD2 (5 bases). The CDR3 is 16 residues long. In germline, CDR1 is MNHEY, CDR2 SVGAGI. V was trimmed by 8 bases and J by 4 bases, leaving 21 bases between them. CDR3 amino acids: CASREYWVEGYNEQFF. The CDR3 DNA sequence: TGTGCCAGCCGCGAGTATTGGGTCGAGGGATACAATGAGCAGTTCTTC.

This rearrangement joins TRBV6-2 or TRBV6-3 to TRBJ2-1; TRBD2 agrees at 11 bases. The CDR3 sequence is 16 residues long. Germline V gene data show CDR1 as MNHEY and CDR2 as SVGEGT. J lost 7 bases, V lost 2 bases, and 7 bases had no gene match. In DNA form, the CDR3 reads TGTGCCAGCAGTTACGTCCTAGCGGGAGGTTCAAATGAGCAGTTCTTC. Its translation is CASSYVLAGGSNEQFF.

CDR3 region: CASSLDAGLETQYF. The DNA for the CDR3 is TGTGCCAGCAGTTTAGACGCGGGGTTGGAGACCCAGTACTTC. This rearrangement joins TRBV12-3 or TRBV12-4 to TRBJ2-5; D may be TRBD2 (6 bases). The CDR3 loop spans 14 amino acids. V was trimmed by 1 base and J by 5 bases, leaving 11 bases between them.

J is TRBJ2-4 and V is TRBV14, with a weak D call TRBD1 (5 bases). TRBJ2-7 explains the end of the DNA better; the J call may be wrong. The germline V gene has CDR1 SGHDN and CDR2 FVKESK. This CDR3 spans 16 amino acids. The CDR3 protein is CASSQDRTGVPYEQYF. For the CDR3, the DNA is TGTGCCAGCAGCCAAGATCGTACAGGTGTACCCTACGAGCAGTACTTC.

The chain employs TRBV20-1 and TRBJ2-3; 9 positions match TRBD2. V lost 2 bases to trimming and J lost 2 bases; unmatched junction nucleotides: 8. Germline V gene data show CDR1 as DFQATT and CDR2 as SNEGSKA (reference sequence). This CDR3 has 16 amino acids. The CDR3 spells CSARQNSGGSTDTQYF. The DNA for the CDR3 is TGCAGTGCTAGACAAAATAGCGGGGGTTCCACAGATACGCAGTATTTT.

The table lists this clonotype with a few counts. The genes are TRBV29-1 and TRBJ1-2; unclear D gene. V was shortened by 4 bases and J by 2 bases, with 8 bases between the two germline ends. The CDR3 runs to 12 residues. CDR1 and CDR2 (germline): SQVTM, ANQGSEA. The CDR3 here is CSVVYGNYGYTF. Here the CDR3 DNA reads TGCAGCGTTGTCTATGGGAACTATGGCTACACCTTC.